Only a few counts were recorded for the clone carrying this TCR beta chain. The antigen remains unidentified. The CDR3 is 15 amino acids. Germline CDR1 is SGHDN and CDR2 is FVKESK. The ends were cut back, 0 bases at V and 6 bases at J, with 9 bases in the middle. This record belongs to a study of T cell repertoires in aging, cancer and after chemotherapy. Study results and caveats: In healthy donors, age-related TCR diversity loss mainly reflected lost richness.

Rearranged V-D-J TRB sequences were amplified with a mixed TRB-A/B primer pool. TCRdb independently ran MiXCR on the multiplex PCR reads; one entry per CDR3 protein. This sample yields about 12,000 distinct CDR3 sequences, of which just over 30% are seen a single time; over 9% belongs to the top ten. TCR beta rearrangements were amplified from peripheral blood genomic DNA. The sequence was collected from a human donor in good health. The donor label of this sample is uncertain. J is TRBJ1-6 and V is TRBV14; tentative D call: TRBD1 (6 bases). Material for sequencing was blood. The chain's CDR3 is CASSQDTGLNSPLHF. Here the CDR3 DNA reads TGTGCCAGCAGCCAAGACACAGGGCTTAATTCACCCCTCCACTTT.